The clone carrying this T cell receptor (beta chain) was detected only once. As yet, its antigen is unknown. Extracted from the samples, RNA was reverse transcribed into cDNA to serve as the sequencing template. The data were produced by immunoSEQ multiplex PCR, yet TCRdb's version contains in-frame clones alone and is incomplete. Among 120,000 to 150,000 clones listed, roughly four fifths were seen once. Treatment here: oral pan-JAK inhibitor, 5-10 mg twice daily. This specimen belongs to a study of CD8+ T cells in alopecia areata. Study-wide results and limits: In scalp and blood during tofacitinib, many expanded lesional clones persisted.

Germline-derived CDR1 and CDR2 are LNHDA and SQIVND (reference sequence). The CDR3 consists of 16 residues. Trimming removed 3 bases at V and 3 bases at J, with 17 bases between. The rearrangement uses TRBV19 and TRBJ1-2; weak D call: TRBD1 (5 bases). The source material was CD8+ T cells sorted from blood, sampled at week 4, from a patient treated with tofacitinib. The source of this sequence is a human donor with alopecia areata. CDR3 residues: CASSMLQVELDYGYTF. The CDR3 region has the DNA TGTGCCAGTAGTATGTTACAGGTGGAGCTCGACTATGGCTACACCTTC.